This T cell receptor beta chain appears in the sequencing data of a study of blood T cell repertoires in COVID-19. The method was immunoSEQ multiplex PCR; TCRdb's version includes in-frame clones alone and lacks a portion of them. The sample lists about 95,000 clones, around 92% occurring once. Trimming removed 0 bases at V and 2 bases at J, with 7 bases between. Germline V gene lookup returns CDR1 MNHNY and CDR2 SVGAGI (reference sequence). The CDR3 loop spans 14 amino acids. The sequencing input was peripheral blood. This clonotype originated in a man aged 50-59 years with COVID-19, enrolled during active disease. The V call is TRBV6-6, the J call TRBJ1-1, with D possibly being TRBD1 (5 bases). In DNA, the CDR3 is TGTGCCAGCAGTTACTCGACAGCCAACACTGAAGCTTTCTTT. It specifies CASSYSTANTEAFF.